One and the same sample provided the 15 T cell receptor beta chains below, sequenced in a study of CXCR3-negative and CXCR3-positive naive CD8 T cells. The TRB cDNA libraries were prepared by 5' RACE with UMI labels. TCRdb re-called the 5' RACE reads and gives one entry per CDR3 protein, without DNA. This repertoire comprises roughly 56,000 distinct CDR3 sequences; its ten largest clones make up 0.42%. Sequencing was performed on naive CXCR3- CD8+ T cells from blood. Subset of the sample: CD45RO-CCR7+CD27+CD95- naive CD8+ T cells lacking CXCR3 (TNR3-). The receptors here all came from a human donor in good health. Some clones in this sample may be carry-over from other donors' samples.

This chain joins TRBV7-8 and TRBJ2-7; TCRdb calls TRBD1, which cannot be checked without DNA. The CDR3 extends over 13 amino acids. Germline CDR1 reads SGHVS; CDR2 reads FQNEAQ. The CDR3 loop is CASSLGVGNEQYF. Full variable domain (outside the CDR3, taken from reference TRBV7-8 and TRBJ2-7): GAGVSQSPRYKVAKRGQDVALRCDPISGHVSLFWYQQALGQGPEFLTYFQNEAQLDKSGLPSDRFFAERPEGSVSTLKIQRTQQEDSAVYLCASSLGVGNEQYFGPGTRLTVT.

The gene calls are TRBV7-9 and TRBJ2-1; no DNA is available, so the TRBD2 call from TCRdb remains unchecked. CDR1 and CDR2 from the germline V gene are SEHNR and FQNEAQ (reference sequence). The CDR3 has 17 amino acids. This CDR3 reads CASSLDTLAGVYNEQFF.

CDR3 region: CATSAIPRDRGYEQYF. This sequence joins TRBV28 and TRBJ2-7; the D call from TCRdb, TRBD1, cannot be confirmed without DNA. There are 16 residues in the CDR3. In germline, CDR1 is MDHEN, CDR2 SYDVKM. Together with reference TRBV28 and TRBJ2-7, the CDR3 gives the full variable domain: DVKVTQSSRYLVKRTGEKVFLECVQDMDHENMFWYRQDPGLGLRLIYFSYDVKMKEKGDIPEGYSVSREKKERFSLILESASTNQTSMYLCATSAIPRDRGYEQYFGPGTRLTVT.

The chain carries TRBV12-3 or TRBV12-4 and TRBJ2-5; TCRdb returns TRBD1, unconfirmable since there is no DNA. This CDR3 spans 13 amino acids. CDR3 region: CASSLVGGETQYF.

The genes are TRBV7-9 and TRBJ2-2; TCRdb's D gene call, TRBD2, goes unchecked for lack of DNA. CDR1 SEHNR and CDR2 FQNEAQ come from the germline V gene (reference sequence). This CDR3 has 15 residues. CDR3 protein: CASSLDPTAVGELFF.

The chain is built from TRBV6-2 or TRBV6-3 and TRBJ2-2; there is no DNA to check the TCRdb D call of TRBD2. There are 16 residues in the CDR3. From germline, CDR1 is MNHEY and CDR2 SVGEGT. CDR3 region: CASGFSGGANAGELFF.

The chain carries TRBV15 and TRBJ1-5; lacking DNA, the TRBD1 call made by TCRdb goes unchecked. CDR1 and CDR2 from the germline V gene are LNHNV and YYDKDF (reference sequence). The CDR3 has 14 residues. CDR3 in amino acids: CATSSRGSNQPQHF.

The rearrangement uses TRBV10-3 and TRBJ1-1; no DNA is available, so the TRBD1 call from TCRdb remains unchecked. In germline, CDR1 is ENHRY, CDR2 SYGVKD. The CDR3 contains 15 residues. CDR3 amino acids: CAISESRGLNTEAFF.

This chain joins TRBV9 and TRBJ2-1; TCRdb gives TRBD2 as the D gene, but with no DNA this cannot be confirmed. CDR1 is SGDLS, CDR2 YYNGEE, per germline. This CDR3 is 15 amino acids long. The CDR3 region is CASSVAAGGDNEQFF.

The genes are TRBV27 and TRBJ2-1. Germline CDR1 is MNHEY and CDR2 is SMNVEV (reference sequence). The CDR3 extends over 14 amino acids. This CDR3 is CASSFGTYNNEQFF.

The chain joins TRBV18 to TRBJ2-4; TCRdb indicates TRBD1, and absent DNA this call remains unverified. The CDR3 runs to 15 residues. The germline V gene encodes CDR1 KGHSH and CDR2 LQKENI. This CDR3 reads CASSPTGQGGNIQYF.

This rearrangement joins TRBV29-1 to TRBJ2-7; TCRdb's D call of TRBD1 is untestable without DNA. The length of the CDR3 is 14 residues. Germline V lookup: CDR1 SQVTM, CDR2 ANQGSEA. CDR3 residues: CSVETGQGPYEQYF.

V usage is TRBV7-9 and J usage is TRBJ1-2. This CDR3 comprises 14 residues. Germline V lookup: CDR1 SEHNR, CDR2 FQNEAQ (reference sequence). CDR3 protein: CASSLGGKDYGYTF.

The CDR3 spells CASSQDGAGGPDTQYF. V gene TRBV3-1 combines with J gene TRBJ2-3; lacking DNA, the TRBD2 call made by TCRdb goes unchecked. The CDR3 is made up of 16 amino acids. CDR1 is LGHDT, CDR2 YNNKEL, per germline (reference sequence).

The chain has TRBV7-6 and TRBJ2-1; checking the TCRdb D call of TRBD1 is not possible without DNA. This CDR3 spans 14 amino acids. Germline V CDR1 and CDR2: SGHVS, FNYEAQ. CDR3 residues: CASSLGTGGNEQFF.